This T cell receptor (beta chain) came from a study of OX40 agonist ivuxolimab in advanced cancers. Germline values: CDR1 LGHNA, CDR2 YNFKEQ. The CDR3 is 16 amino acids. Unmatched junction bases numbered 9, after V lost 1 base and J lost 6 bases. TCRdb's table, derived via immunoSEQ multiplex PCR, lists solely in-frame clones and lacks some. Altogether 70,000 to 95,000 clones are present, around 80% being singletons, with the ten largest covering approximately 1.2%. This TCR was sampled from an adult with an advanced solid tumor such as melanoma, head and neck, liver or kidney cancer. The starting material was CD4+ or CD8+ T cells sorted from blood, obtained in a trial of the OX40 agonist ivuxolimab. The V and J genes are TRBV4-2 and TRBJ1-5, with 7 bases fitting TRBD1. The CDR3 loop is CASSQVRGTAPQPQHF. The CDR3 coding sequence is TGTGCCAGCAGCCAAGTCAGGGGGACAGCCCCTCAGCCCCAGCATTTT.